This is a list of T cell receptor beta chains from one sample in a study of cytomegalovirus exposure and HLA in healthy donors. This table comes from immunoSEQ multiplex PCR, and its TCRdb copy is limited to in-frame clones, with some not included. Among 130,000 to 150,000 clones listed, approximately 91% were seen once. Sequences were obtained from PBMCs. These TCRs come from a woman between 18 and 29 years old in good health and CMV-seropositive. Each CDR3 is given with its conserved first and last residue. The D gene is left open where the match is weak. Clone size, where shown, is once, few, many, or a class for clones that have expanded.

V gene	J gene	clone size	D gene	CDR3 protein	CDR3 DNA
TRBV4-3	TRBJ2-3	NA	TRBD2	CASSQLPQGLAVNTQYF	TGCGCCAGCAGCCAACTTCCCCAGGGACTAGCAGTTAATACGCAGTATTTT
TRBV6-5	TRBJ2-5	NA	TRBD1	CASRRDRDQETQYF	TGTGCCAGCAGGAGGGACAGGGACCAAGAGACCCAGTACTTC
TRBV5-6	TRBJ2-2	NA	NA	CASSFDSGATGELFF	TGTGCCAGCAGCTTCGATAGCGGAGCCACCGGGGAGCTGTTTTTT
TRBV19	TRBJ1-1	NA	NA	CASSIAPGGTEAFF	TGTGCCAGTAGTATAGCCCCCGGCGGCACTGAAGCTTTCTTT
TRBV10-3	TRBJ1-2	NA	NA	CAISDWSGDGYTF	TGTGCCATCAGTGATTGGTCAGGGGATGGCTACACCTTC
TRBV11-3	TRBJ2-1	NA	NA	CASSPTGGNEQFF	TGTGCCAGCAGCCCTACCGGGGGCAATGAGCAGTTCTTC
TRBV21-1	TRBJ2-7	NA	NA	CASSKLDGRVYEQYF	TGTGCCAGCAGCAAACTCGATGGGCGGGTCTACGAGCAGTACTTC
TRBV4-2	TRBJ2-3	once	NA	CASSHRGPAKGDTQYF	TGTGCCAGCAGCCACAGGGGACCGGCTAAAGGAGATACGCAGTATTTT
TRBV6-1	TRBJ2-5	NA	NA	CASSPRRDNQETQYF	TGTGCCAGCAGTCCACGCCGGGACAACCAAGAGACCCAGTACTTC
TRBV27	TRBJ2-1	once	TRBD2	CASSLRTSGDNEQFF	TGTGCCAGCAGTTTACGGACTAGCGGCGACAATGAGCAGTTCTTC
TRBV29-1	TRBJ2-1	NA	TRBD1	CSVRRDRVGEQFF	TGCAGCGTTCGACGGGACAGGGTAGGTGAGCAGTTCTTC
TRBV2	TRBJ2-3	NA	NA	CAISGGSTDTQYF	TGTGCCATCTCGGGCGGGAGCACAGATACGCAGTATTTT
TRBV4-1	TRBJ1-1	medium-sized	NA	CASSQEFTAEVEAFF	TGCGCCAGCAGCCAAGAATTTACAGCTGAAGTAGAAGCTTTCTTT
TRBV11-2	TRBJ2-1	NA	TRBD2	CASSLVFSTSGRPYNEQFF	TGTGCCAGCAGCTTAGTTTTTTCGACTAGCGGGAGGCCCTACAATGAGCAGTTCTTC
TRBV6-1	TRBJ2-6	NA	NA	CASSDNFGAASSGANVLTF	TGTGCCAGCAGTGACAACTTTGGTGCAGCTAGCTCTGGGGCCAACGTCCTGACTTTC
TRBV23-1	TRBJ2-7	NA	NA	CASSRAFRGEQYF	TGCGCCAGCAGTCGTGCGTTTCGCGGGGAGCAGTACTTC
TRBV15	TRBJ2-5	NA	TRBD2	CATESGREGETQYF	TGTGCCACCGAGAGCGGGAGAGAGGGGGAGACCCAGTACTTC
TRBV21-1	TRBJ2-5	NA	NA	CASRPPRAGALYQETQYF	TGTGCCAGCAGACCACCGAGGGCGGGAGCCCTGTACCAAGAGACCCAGTACTTC
TRBV27	TRBJ2-3	NA	NA	CASSPGSRGTDTQYF	TGTGCCAGCAGTCCCGGGAGTCGAGGCACAGATACGCAGTATTTT
TRBV6-5	TRBJ2-7	NA	NA	CASSRNVAYEQYF	TGTGCCAGCAGTCGAAACGTAGCCTACGAGCAGTACTTC
TRBV7-2	TRBJ1-5	few	NA	CASSFNPRQPQHF	TGTGCCAGCAGCTTTAACCCGCGTCAGCCCCAGCATTTT
TRBV12-5	TRBJ2-7	few	TRBD2	CASEIIAGEQYF	TGTGCTAGTGAGATAATAGCGGGAGAGCAGTACTTC
TRBV2	TRBJ2-3	NA	NA	CASKERTTDTQYF	TGTGCCAGCAAGGAGCGAACCACAGATACGCAGTATTTT
TRBV9	TRBJ2-1	NA	TRBD1	CASSPDRVSNNEQFF	TGTGCCAGCAGCCCGGACAGGGTGTCGAACAATGAGCAGTTCTTC
TRBV29-1	TRBJ2-2	NA	NA	CSVQIGRGTGELFF	TGCAGCGTTCAAATCGGGAGAGGCACCGGGGAGCTGTTTTTT
TRBV10-3	TRBJ2-1	once	TRBD2	CAISAGLAGGRNEQFF	TGTGCCATCAGCGCCGGACTAGCGGGAGGTAGGAATGAGCAGTTCTTC
TRBV14	TRBJ1-1	few	NA	CASSQGISGNQAFF	TGTGCCAGCAGCCAAGGGATATCCGGGAACCAAGCTTTCTTT
TRBV7-8	TRBJ2-1	NA	TRBD1	CASSFGDRGYEQFF	TGTGCCAGCAGCTTTGGGGACAGGGGATATGAACAGTTCTTC
TRBV19	TRBJ2-2	NA	NA	CASRLVEHTGELFF	TGTGCCAGTCGCTTAGTTGAGCACACCGGGGAGCTGTTTTTT
TRBV29-1	TRBJ1-2	once	NA	CSVEVEGNPYYGYTF	TGCAGCGTTGAGGTGGAGGGGAACCCATACTATGGCTACACCTTC
TRBV19	TRBJ2-7	NA	TRBD1	CASSSPGQNTYEQYF	TGTGCCAGTAGTTCGCCGGGACAGAATACCTACGAGCAGTACTTC
TRBV29-1	TRBJ1-2	few	TRBD1	CSTGTGYGYTF	TGCAGCACCGGGACAGGGTATGGCTACACCTTC
TRBV15	TRBJ2-3	few	TRBD2	CATSRDLSSGISDTQYF	TGTGCCACCAGCAGAGATTTGTCTAGCGGGATTTCAGATACGCAGTATTTT
TRBV5-1	TRBJ2-5	NA	TRBD2	CASSALAGGPRETQYF	TGCGCCAGCAGCGCCTTAGCGGGAGGGCCCAGAGAGACCCAGTACTTC
TRBV28	TRBJ2-1	NA	TRBD2	CASASGMGEQFF	TGTGCCAGCGCTAGCGGGATGGGTGAGCAGTTCTTC
TRBV28	TRBJ2-1	NA	NA	CASSLGREGEQFF	TGTGCCAGCAGTTTGGGCCGGGAAGGTGAGCAGTTCTTC
TRBV5-1	TRBJ2-1	once	NA	CASRGLATYNEQFF	TGCGCCAGCAGAGGCTTAGCGACCTACAATGAGCAGTTCTTC
TRBV6-1	TRBJ1-5	NA	TRBD1	CASTTGGSNQPQHF	TGTGCCAGTACGACAGGGGGAAGTAATCAGCCCCAGCATTTT
TRBV6-1	TRBJ2-1	NA	TRBD1	CASSTDRGTYNEQFF	TGTGCCAGCAGTACGGACAGGGGGACGTACAATGAGCAGTTCTTC
TRBV5-1	TRBJ2-5	NA	TRBD2	CASSLWTSSGETQYF	TGCGCCAGCAGCTTGTGGACTAGCTCCGGGGAGACCCAGTACTTC
TRBV6-1	TRBJ1-2	NA	TRBD1	CASSIGQDYGYTF	TGTGCCAGCAGCATAGGACAGGACTATGGCTACACCTTC
TRBV5-6	TRBJ2-6	NA	NA	CASSPYGGQGTGANVLTF	TGTGCCAGCAGCCCATACGGTGGGCAGGGGACTGGGGCCAACGTCCTGACTTTC
TRBV27	TRBJ2-7	NA	TRBD1	CASSFGDSSYEQYF	TGTGCCAGCAGTTTCGGGGACAGCTCCTACGAGCAGTACTTC
TRBV25-1	TRBJ2-7	once	TRBD2	CASSEETGSLAGAYEQYF	TGTGCCAGCAGTGAAGAGACAGGGTCCCTAGCGGGGGCCTACGAGCAGTACTTC
TRBV19	TRBJ2-5	NA	TRBD2	CASTAPPRLGLAGEETQYF	TGTGCCAGCACCGCCCCCCCCCGGTTGGGACTAGCGGGAGAAGAGACCCAGTACTTC
TRBV30	TRBJ2-3	NA	TRBD2	CAWSVASGTWNTQYF	TGTGCCTGGAGTGTCGCTAGCGGGACTTGGAATACGCAGTATTTT
TRBV28	TRBJ1-4	NA	TRBD1	CASTLLGGKANEKLFF	TGTGCCAGCACCCTCCTAGGGGGCAAGGCTAATGAAAAACTGTTTTTT
TRBV30	TRBJ2-7	NA	TRBD2	CAWIAGAREQYF	TGTGCCTGGATAGCGGGAGCGAGGGAGCAGTACTTC
TRBV18	TRBJ1-1	NA	NA	CASCMGSGTEAFF	TGTGCCAGCTGTATGGGGAGCGGCACTGAAGCTTTCTTT
TRBV25-1	TRBJ2-5	NA	NA	CASSEPRLGQETQYF	TGTGCCAGCAGTGAACCCAGACTAGGCCAAGAGACCCAGTACTTC
TRBV10-3	TRBJ1-1	NA	TRBD1	CAISADRGMNTEAFF	TGTGCCATCAGCGCGGACAGGGGCATGAACACTGAAGCTTTCTTT
TRBV9	TRBJ2-5	NA	NA	CASSPQGSGETQYF	TGTGCCAGCAGCCCACAGGGTTCGGGGGAGACCCAGTACTTC
TRBV6-6	TRBJ2-7	NA	TRBD1	CASSRTGNEQYF	TGTGCCAGCAGTAGGACAGGGAACGAGCAGTACTTC
TRBV9	TRBJ2-1	NA	TRBD2	CASSPRTSGTGLNNEQFF	TGTGCCAGCAGCCCCCGGACTAGCGGGACGGGTTTAAACAATGAGCAGTTCTTC